What follows describes a single TCR beta chain. Its antigen is undetermined. The data belong to a study of long-term antiretroviral therapy in people with HIV. Study-level findings and limits: HIV repertoires had narrower CDR3 length ranges than controls.

Trimming at V came to 0 bases and at J to 0 bases, leaving 6 bases not matched to a gene. The CDR3 loop spans 18 amino acids. Germline CDR1 reads SGHRS; CDR2 reads YFSETQ. Version v3.0 of the immunoSEQ assay ran at survey level. Assay: immunoSEQ multiplex PCR; the TCRdb copy retains only in-frame clones and omits some. The table has about 32,000 clones, almost 85% seen once; the top ten hold about 4.3%. Cryopreserved PBMC, at roughly 0.85-11 million per sample, were present before DNA extraction. This rearrangement joins TRBV5-1 to TRBJ2-1; 10 bases are a match to TRBD2. The sequence derives from a man aged 18 to 30 with HIV. The input for sequencing was unsorted PBMCs, taken roughly 3.3 years after starting antiretroviral therapy. DNA for the CDR3: TGCGCCAGCAGCTTGGGACTAGCGGGTCCTAGCTCCTACAATGAGCAGTTCTTC. Amino acid sequence: CASSLGLAGPSSYNEQFF.